This T cell receptor (beta chain) comes out of a study of technical replicates of blood from a few donors. Germline CDR1 reads MGHRA; CDR2 reads YSYEKL. The CDR3 consists of 16 residues. With V trimmed by 3 bases and J by 9 bases, 13 bases remained unmatched. This clone appeared once. Some clones are missing from TCRdb's copy, which holds only in-frame ones; the method was immunoSEQ multiplex PCR. This sample has 85,000 to 100,000 clones, with more than 90% found just once. The rearrangement uses TRBV4-1 and TRBJ2-4; 8 bases map to TRBD1. This clonotype was sampled from a human donor in good health. Sequences were obtained from T cells isolated from PBMCs. DNA for the CDR3: TGCGCCAGCAGCCATCAATGGAAAGACAGGGGTCTCATTCAGTACTTC. This encodes CASSHQWKDRGLIQYF.